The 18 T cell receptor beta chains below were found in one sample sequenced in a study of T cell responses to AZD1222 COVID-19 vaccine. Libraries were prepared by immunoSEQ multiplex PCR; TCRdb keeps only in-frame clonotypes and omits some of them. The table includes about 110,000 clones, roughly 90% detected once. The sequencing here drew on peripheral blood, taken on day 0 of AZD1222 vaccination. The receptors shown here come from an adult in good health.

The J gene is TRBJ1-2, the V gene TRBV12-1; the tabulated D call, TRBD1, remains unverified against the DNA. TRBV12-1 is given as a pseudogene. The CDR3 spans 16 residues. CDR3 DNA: TGTGCCAGCAGTTTGGAATCCCGGGACAGGGCTGGTGGCTACACCTTC. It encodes CASSLESRDRAGGYTF.

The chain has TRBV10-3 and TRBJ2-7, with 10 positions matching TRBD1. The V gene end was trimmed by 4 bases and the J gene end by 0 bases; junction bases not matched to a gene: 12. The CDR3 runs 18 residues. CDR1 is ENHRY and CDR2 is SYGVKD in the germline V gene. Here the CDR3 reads CAISVTGGSRGFSYEQYF. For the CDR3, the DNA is TGTGCCATCAGTGTGACAGGGGGCTCTAGGGGCTTCTCCTACGAGCAGTACTTC.

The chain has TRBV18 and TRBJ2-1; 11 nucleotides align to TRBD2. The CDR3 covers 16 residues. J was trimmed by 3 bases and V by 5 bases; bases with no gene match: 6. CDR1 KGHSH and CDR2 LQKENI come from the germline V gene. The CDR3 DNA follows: TGTGCCAGCTCAAGGCTAGCGGGAGGTCTCTACAATGAGCAGTTCTTC. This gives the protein CASSRLAGGLYNEQFF.

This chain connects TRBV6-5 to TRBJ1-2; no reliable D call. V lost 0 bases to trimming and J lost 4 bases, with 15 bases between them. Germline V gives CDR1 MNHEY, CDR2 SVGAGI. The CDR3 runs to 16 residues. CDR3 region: CASSYSILGRTYGYTF. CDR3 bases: TGTGCCAGCAGTTACTCAATCCTAGGACGGACCTATGGCTACACCTTC.

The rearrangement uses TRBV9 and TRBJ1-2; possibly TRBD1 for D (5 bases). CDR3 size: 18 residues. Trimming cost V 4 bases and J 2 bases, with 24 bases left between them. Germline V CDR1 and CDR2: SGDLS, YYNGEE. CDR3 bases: TGTGCCAGCAGCCCTATAACGGGCAGTCCGGGGGTAAACTATGGCTACACCTTC. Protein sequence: CASSPITGSPGVNYGYTF.

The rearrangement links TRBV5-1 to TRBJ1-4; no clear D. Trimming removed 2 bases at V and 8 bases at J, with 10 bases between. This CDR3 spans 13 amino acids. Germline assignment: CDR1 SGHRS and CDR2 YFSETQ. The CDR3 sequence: CASSFVGGEKLFF. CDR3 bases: TGCGCCAGCAGCTTCGTAGGAGGGGAAAAACTGTTTTTT.

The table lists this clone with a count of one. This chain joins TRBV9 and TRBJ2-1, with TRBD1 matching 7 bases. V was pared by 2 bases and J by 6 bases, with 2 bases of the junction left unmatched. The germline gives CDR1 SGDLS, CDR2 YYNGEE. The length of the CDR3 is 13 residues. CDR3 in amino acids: CASSVPGGNEQFF. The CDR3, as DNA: TGTGCCAGCAGCGTCCCAGGGGGCAATGAGCAGTTCTTC.

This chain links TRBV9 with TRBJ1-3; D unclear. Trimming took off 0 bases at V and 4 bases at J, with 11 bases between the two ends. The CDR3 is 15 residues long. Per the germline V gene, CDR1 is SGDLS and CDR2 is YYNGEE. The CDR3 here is CASSVDWETGNTIYF. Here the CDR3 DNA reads TGTGCCAGCAGCGTAGATTGGGAAACAGGAAACACCATATATTTT.

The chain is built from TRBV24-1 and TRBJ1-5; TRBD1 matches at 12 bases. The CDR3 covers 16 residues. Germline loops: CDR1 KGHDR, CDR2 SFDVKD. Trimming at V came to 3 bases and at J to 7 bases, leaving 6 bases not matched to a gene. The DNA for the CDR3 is TGTGCCACCAGTGATCGGGGACAGGGGGCTAGGCAGCCCCAGCATTTT. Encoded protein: CATSDRGQGARQPQHF.

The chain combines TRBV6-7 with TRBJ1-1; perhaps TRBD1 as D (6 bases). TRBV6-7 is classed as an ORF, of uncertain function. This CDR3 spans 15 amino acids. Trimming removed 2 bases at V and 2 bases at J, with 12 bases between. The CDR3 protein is CASSYEGHRNTEAFF. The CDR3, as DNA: TGTGCCAGCAGTTACGAGGGACACCGAAACACTGAAGCTTTCTTT.

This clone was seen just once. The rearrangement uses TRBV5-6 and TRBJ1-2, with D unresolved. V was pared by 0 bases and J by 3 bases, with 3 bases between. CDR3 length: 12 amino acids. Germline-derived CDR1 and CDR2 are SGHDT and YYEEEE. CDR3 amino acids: CASSLGDYGYTF. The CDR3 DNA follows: TGTGCCAGCAGCTTGGGTGACTATGGCTACACCTTC.

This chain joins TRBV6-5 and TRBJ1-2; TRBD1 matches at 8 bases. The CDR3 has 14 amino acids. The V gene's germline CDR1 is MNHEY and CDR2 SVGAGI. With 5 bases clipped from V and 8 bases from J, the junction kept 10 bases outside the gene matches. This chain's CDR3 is CASSKNTGQVGYTF. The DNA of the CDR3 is TGTGCCAGCAGTAAAAACACGGGACAGGTCGGCTACACCTTC.

CDR3: CASSRGTGVSRGYTF. As DNA, the CDR3 is TGTGCCAGCAGCCGAGGGACAGGGGTGAGTCGTGGCTACACCTTC. The chain has TRBV6-5 and TRBJ1-2; 10 bases align to TRBD1. Germline V gene data show CDR1 as MNHEY and CDR2 as SVGAGI. This CDR3 has 15 amino acids. J gave up 7 bases and V 6 bases, and 11 bases lay outside the gene matches.

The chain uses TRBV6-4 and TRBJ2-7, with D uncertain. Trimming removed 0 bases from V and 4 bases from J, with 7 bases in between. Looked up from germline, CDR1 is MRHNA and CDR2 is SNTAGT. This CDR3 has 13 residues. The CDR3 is CASSDSAGYEQYF. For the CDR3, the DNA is TGTGCCAGCAGTGACTCGGCAGGTTACGAGCAGTACTTC.

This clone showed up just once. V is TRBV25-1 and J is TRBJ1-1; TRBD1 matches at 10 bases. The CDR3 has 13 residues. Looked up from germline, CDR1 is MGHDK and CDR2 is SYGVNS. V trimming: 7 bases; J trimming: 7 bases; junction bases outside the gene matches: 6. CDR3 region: CASTRQGAYEAFF. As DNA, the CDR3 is TGTGCCAGCACCAGACAGGGGGCCTATGAAGCTTTCTTT.

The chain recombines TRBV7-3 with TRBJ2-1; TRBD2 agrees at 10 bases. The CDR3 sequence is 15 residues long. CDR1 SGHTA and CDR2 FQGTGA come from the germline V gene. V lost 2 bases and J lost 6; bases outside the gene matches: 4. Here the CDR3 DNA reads TGTGCCAGCAGCTTAGGAGCGGGAGGGCTCAATGAGCAGTTCTTC. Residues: CASSLGAGGLNEQFF.

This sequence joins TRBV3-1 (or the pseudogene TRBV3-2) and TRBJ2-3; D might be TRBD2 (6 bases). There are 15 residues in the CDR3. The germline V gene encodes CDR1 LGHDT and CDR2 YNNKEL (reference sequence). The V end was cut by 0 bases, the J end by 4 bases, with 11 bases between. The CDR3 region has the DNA TGTGCCAGCAGCCAAGATGGAGGGACCGCAGATACGCAGTATTTT. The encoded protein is CASSQDGGTADTQYF.

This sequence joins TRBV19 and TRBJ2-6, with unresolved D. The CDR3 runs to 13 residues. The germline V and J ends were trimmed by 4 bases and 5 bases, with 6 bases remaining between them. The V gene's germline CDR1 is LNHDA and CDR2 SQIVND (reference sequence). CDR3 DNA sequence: TGTGCCAGTAGTAATACACGGGCCAACGTCCTGACTTTC. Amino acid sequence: CASSNTRANVLTF.